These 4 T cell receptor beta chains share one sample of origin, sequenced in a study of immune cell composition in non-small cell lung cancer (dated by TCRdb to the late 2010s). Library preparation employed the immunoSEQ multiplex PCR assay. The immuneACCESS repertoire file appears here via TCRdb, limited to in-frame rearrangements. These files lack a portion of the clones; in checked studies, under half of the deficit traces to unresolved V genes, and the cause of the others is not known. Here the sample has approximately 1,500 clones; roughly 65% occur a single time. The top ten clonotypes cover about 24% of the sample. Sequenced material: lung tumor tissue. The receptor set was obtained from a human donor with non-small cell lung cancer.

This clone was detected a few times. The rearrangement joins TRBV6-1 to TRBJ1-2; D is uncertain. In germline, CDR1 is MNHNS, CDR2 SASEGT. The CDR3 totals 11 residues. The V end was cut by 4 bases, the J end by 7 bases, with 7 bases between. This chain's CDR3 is CASSAQSGYTF. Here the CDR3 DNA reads TGTGCCAGCAGTGCACAGTCTGGCTACACCTTC.

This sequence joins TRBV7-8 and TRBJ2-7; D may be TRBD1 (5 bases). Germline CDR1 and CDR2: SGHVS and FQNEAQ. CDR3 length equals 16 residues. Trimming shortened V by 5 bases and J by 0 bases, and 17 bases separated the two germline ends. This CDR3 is CASSARGSFSSYEQYF. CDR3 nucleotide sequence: TGTGCCAGCAGCGCAAGGGGAAGTTTTAGCTCCTACGAGCAGTACTTC.

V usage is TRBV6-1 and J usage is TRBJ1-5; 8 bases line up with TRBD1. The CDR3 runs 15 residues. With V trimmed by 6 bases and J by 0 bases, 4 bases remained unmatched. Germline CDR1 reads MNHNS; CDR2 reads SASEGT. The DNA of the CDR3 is TGTGCCAGCAGCCAGACAGGGGATAGCAATCAGCCCCAGCATTTT. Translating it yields CASSQTGDSNQPQHF.

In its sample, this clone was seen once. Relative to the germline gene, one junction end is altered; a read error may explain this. CDR3 amino acids: CASSLTLRQGGGANVLTF. DNA of the CDR3: TGTGCTAGCAGCTTAACCCTCAGACAGGGAGGTGGGGCCAACGTCCTGACTTTC. The chain combines TRBV7-7 with TRBJ2-6, with a tentative D call TRBD1 (7 bases). The CDR3 has 18 amino acids. Germline V gives CDR1 SSHAT, CDR2 FNYEAQ (reference sequence).